This record looks at one TCR beta chain sequence and its context. The CDR3 contains 16 residues. Unmatched junction bases numbered 3, after V lost 0 bases and J lost 1 base. From germline, CDR1 is MNHEY and CDR2 SVGAGI. The source of the sample is a study of PD-1 blockade in mismatch repair-deficient tumors. Assay used: immunoSEQ multiplex PCR; TCRdb lists only in-frame clones, some missing. The profile shows some 84,000 clones, approximately 81% of them singletons. TCR sequencing covered a few patients who responded to pembrolizumab. This TCR was recovered from an adult with mismatch repair-deficient cancer. The sample was peripheral blood, taken 12 weeks after starting pembrolizumab. This chain uses TRBV6-5 with TRBJ1-2; 9 bases line up with TRBD1. For the CDR3, the DNA is TGTGCCAGCAGTTACTCCGCGGGACAGGGTAACTATGGCTACACCTTC. Protein: CASSYSAGQGNYGYTF.